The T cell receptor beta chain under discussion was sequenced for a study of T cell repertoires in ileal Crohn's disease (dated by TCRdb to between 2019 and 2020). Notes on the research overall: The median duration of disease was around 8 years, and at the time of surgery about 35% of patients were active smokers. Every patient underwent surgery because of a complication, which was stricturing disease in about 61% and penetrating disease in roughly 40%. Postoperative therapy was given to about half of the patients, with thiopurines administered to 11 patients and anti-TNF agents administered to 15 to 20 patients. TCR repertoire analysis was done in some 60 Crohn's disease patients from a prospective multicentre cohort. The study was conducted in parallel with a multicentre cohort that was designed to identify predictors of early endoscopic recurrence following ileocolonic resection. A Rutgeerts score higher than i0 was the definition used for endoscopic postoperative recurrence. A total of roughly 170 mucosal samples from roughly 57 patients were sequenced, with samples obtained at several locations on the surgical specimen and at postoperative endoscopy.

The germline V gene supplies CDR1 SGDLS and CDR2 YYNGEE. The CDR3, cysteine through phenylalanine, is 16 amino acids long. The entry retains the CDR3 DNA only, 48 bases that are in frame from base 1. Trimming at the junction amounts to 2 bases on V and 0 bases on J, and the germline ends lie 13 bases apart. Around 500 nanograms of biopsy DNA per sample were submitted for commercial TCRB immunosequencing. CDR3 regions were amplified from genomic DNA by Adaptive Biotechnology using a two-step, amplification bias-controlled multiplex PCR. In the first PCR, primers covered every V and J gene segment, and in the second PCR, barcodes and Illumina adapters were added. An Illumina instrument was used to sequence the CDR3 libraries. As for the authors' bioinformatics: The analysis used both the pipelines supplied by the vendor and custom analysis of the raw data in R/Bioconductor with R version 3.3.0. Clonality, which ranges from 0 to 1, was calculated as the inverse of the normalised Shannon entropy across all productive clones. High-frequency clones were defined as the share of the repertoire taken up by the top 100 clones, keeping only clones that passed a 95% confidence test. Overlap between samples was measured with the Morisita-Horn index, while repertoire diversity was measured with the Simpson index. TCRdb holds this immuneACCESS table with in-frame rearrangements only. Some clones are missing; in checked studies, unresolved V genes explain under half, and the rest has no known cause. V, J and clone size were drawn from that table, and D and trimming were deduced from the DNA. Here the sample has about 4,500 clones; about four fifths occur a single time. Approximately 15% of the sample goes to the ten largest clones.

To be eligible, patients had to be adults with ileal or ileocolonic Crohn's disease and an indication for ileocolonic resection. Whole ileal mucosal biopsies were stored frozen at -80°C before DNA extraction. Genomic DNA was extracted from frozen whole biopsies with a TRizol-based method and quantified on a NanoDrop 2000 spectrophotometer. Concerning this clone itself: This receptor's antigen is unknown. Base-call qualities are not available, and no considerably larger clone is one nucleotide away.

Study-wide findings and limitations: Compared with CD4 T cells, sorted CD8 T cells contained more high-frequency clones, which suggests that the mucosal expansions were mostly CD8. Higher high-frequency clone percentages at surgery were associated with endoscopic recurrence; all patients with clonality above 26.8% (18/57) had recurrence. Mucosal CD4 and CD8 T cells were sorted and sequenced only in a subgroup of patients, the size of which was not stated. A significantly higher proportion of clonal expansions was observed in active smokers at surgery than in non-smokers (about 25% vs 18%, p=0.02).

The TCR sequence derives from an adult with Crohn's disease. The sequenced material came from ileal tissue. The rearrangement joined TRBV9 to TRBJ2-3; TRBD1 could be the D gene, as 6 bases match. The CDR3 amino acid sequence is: CASSVPPDSSTDTQYF. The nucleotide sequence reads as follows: TGTGCCAGCAGCGTCCCCCCGGACAGTAGCACAGATACGCAGTATTTT.